These 23 T cell receptor beta chains share one sample of origin, sequenced in a study of blood T cells in healthy people across ages. The authors ran a second PCR of roughly 6 to 12 cycles using a sample-barcoded 5' primer and a J-beta primer mix. Each CDR3 protein is one row after TCRdb ran MiXCR on the 5' RACE reads. This table holds under 1 million distinct CDR3 sequences, more than 40% found once. The sequencing input was blood. These receptors originate from a man aged 55 to 69 in good health.

In this sample, this clonotype turned up once. The chain links TRBV5-1 to TRBJ2-3, with 11 bases matching TRBD1. The CDR3 is 14 residues long. With V trimmed by 3 bases and J by 6 bases, 3 bases remained unmatched. Germline values: CDR1 SGHRS, CDR2 YFSETQ. CDR3 DNA sequence: TGCGCCAGCAGCTCGGGACAGGGGGATGATACGCAGTATTTT. Translated: CASSSGQGDDTQYF.

This clonotype was seen a few times. The DNA for the CDR3 is TGTGCCAGCAGCGTAGAAGCTGGGGAGACCCAGTACTTC. It specifies CASSVEAGETQYF. This sequence joins TRBV9 and TRBJ2-5; no clear D. Trimming took 0 bases from V and 5 from J, leaving 8 bases between them. Germline V lookup: CDR1 SGDLS, CDR2 YYNGEE. This CDR3 has 13 amino acids. Combining the CDR3 with reference TRBV9 and TRBJ2-5 gives the whole variable domain DSGVTQTPKHLITATGQRVTLRCSPRSGDLSVYWYQQSLDQGLQFLIQYYNGEERAKGNILERFSAQQFPDLHSELNLSSLELGDSALYFCASSVEAGETQYFGPGTRLLVL.

The rearrangement uses TRBV11-3 and TRBJ2-1; D might be TRBD2 (6 bases). Germline CDR1 reads SGHNT; CDR2 reads YENEEA. The CDR3 consists of 12 residues. Trimming took off 2 bases at V and 10 bases at J, with 9 bases between the two ends. The DNA for the CDR3 is TGTGCCAGCAGCTTACGGGGGAAGGAGCAGTTCTTC. Its protein is CASSLRGKEQFF.

This sequence joins TRBV7-2 and TRBJ2-6; possibly TRBD2 for D (6 bases). Germline-derived CDR1 and CDR2 are SGHTA and FQGNSA. The CDR3 is made up of 18 amino acids. Trimming pared 2 bases from V and 0 bases from J, leaving 14 bases between. This CDR3 reads CASSLFGGSSSGANVLTF. The CDR3 DNA follows: TGTGCCAGCAGCTTATTTGGGGGGTCGAGCTCTGGGGCCAACGTCCTGACTTTC.

As DNA, the CDR3 is TGCAGTGCTAGAGATGCCTTGCGGGTTGCCCAGGGCTACACCTTC. This gives the protein CSARDALRVAQGYTF. The chain carries TRBV20-1 and TRBJ1-2; D ambiguous. The CDR3 spans 15 residues. CDR1 is DFQATT and CDR2 is SNEGSKA in the germline V gene (reference sequence). With 0 bases removed from V and 8 bases from J, the gap between germline ends came to 19 bases.

Here the CDR3 DNA reads TGTGCCAGTCAAGGACTGTCCAGCTCCTACGAGCAGTACTTC. It yields the protein CASQGLSSSYEQYF. This chain uses TRBV6-2 or TRBV6-3 with TRBJ2-7, with a weak D call TRBD2 (5 bases). Trimming cost V 9 bases and J 0 bases, with 15 bases left between them. From germline, CDR1 is MNHEY and CDR2 SVGEGT. The CDR3 runs 14 residues.

The J gene is TRBJ2-7, the V gene TRBV24-1; D is undetermined. This CDR3 is built from 13 residues. V was shortened by 4 bases and J by 3 bases, with 9 bases between the two germline ends. Germline V CDR1 and CDR2: KGHDR, SFDVKD. The CDR3 here is CATSEDKDYEQYF. The CDR3 DNA reads as TGTGCCACCAGTGAGGATAAAGACTACGAGCAGTACTTC.

The chain recombines TRBV27 with TRBJ2-5; tentatively, D is TRBD2 (6 bases). Per the germline V gene, CDR1 is MNHEY and CDR2 is SMNVEV (reference sequence). The germline V and J ends were trimmed by 4 bases and 5 bases, with 14 bases remaining between them. CDR3 length: 14 residues. The CDR3 DNA reads TGTGCCAGCAGTTCCCCGGGGGATTCGGAGACCCAGTACTTC. As protein: CASSSPGDSETQYF.

The chain recombines TRBV4-3 with TRBJ1-2; 7 nucleotides align to TRBD1. CDR3 length: 14 amino acids. In germline, CDR1 is LGHNA, CDR2 YSLEER. J was trimmed by 4 bases and V by 4 bases; bases with no gene match: 6. The CDR3, as DNA: TGCGCCAGCAGCCCGGACAGGAACGTCTATGGCTACACCTTC. Its translation: CASSPDRNVYGYTF.

This chain uses TRBV20-1 with TRBJ1-2, with D hard to call. This CDR3 comprises 14 residues. Germline-derived CDR1 and CDR2 are DFQATT and SNEGSKA (reference sequence). V lost 0 bases and J lost 3, with 11 bases in between. In DNA, the CDR3 is TGCAGTGCTAGAGATTTAGACGGTTACTATGGCTACACCTTC. Translating it yields CSARDLDGYYGYTF.

This rearrangement joins TRBV20-1 to TRBJ1-5; weak D call: TRBD1 (6 bases). The germline CDR1 and CDR2 sequences are DFQATT and SNEGSKA (reference sequence). Trimming took off 5 bases at V and 3 bases at J, with 14 bases between the two ends. This CDR3 comprises 14 residues. In DNA, the CDR3 is TGCAGTGCTCGGGGGGCAGGGATCAATCAGCCCCAGCATTTT. Translating it yields CSARGAGINQPQHF.

This clonotype was counted a single time. V is TRBV6-2 or TRBV6-3 and J is TRBJ2-4, with 7 positions matching TRBD2. V lost 7 bases to trimming and J lost 7 bases; unmatched junction nucleotides: 7. From germline, CDR1 is MNHEY and CDR2 SVGEGT. The CDR3 length is 13 residues. The CDR3 coding sequence is TGTGCCAGCACCCTACGAGCGGGGAACATTCAGTACTTC. Translation gives CASTLRAGNIQYF.

Details on this clonotype: A much larger clone lies one base from this, so it may be a read error. This rearrangement joins TRBV13 to TRBJ2-1; 9 positions match TRBD2. CDR1 PRHDT and CDR2 FYEKMQ come from the germline V gene (reference sequence). The CDR3 loop spans 15 amino acids. The chain's CDR3 is CASSLGTSGYNEQIF. The CDR3 bases are TGTGCCAGCAGCTTAGGGACTAGCGGCTACAATGAGCAGATCTTC.

The chain joins TRBV11-3 to TRBJ1-1, with D tentatively TRBD1 (5 bases). This CDR3 has 14 amino acids. Trimming removed 2 bases at V and 1 base at J, with 8 bases between. The germline CDR1 and CDR2 sequences are SGHNT and YENEEA. The CDR3 nucleotides are TGTGCCAGCAGCTTACCAGGGTGGAACACTGAAGCTTTCTTT. Its translation is CASSLPGWNTEAFF.

The chain employs TRBV7-6 and TRBJ2-1, with 7 nucleotides matching TRBD1. Germline V gene data show CDR1 as SGHVS and CDR2 as FNYEAQ. Trimming removed 5 bases from V and 9 bases from J; junction bases left unmatched: 7. This CDR3 comprises 13 residues. The CDR3 coding sequence is TGTGCCAGCAGCGAACTACAGGGGAGTGAGCAGTTCTTC. Its translation: CASSELQGSEQFF.

The chain has TRBV7-2 and TRBJ2-7, with 9 bases matching TRBD2. The CDR3 runs to 16 residues. Germline lookup yields CDR1 SGHTA and CDR2 FQGNSA. J gave up 6 bases and V 5 bases, and 14 bases lay outside the gene matches. The CDR3 DNA reads TGTGCCAGCAGCACTCGATACAGCGGGGGGCTGGGCGAGCAGTACTTC. Protein: CASSTRYSGGLGEQYF.

This clonotype occurred many times. This chain joins TRBV6-2 or TRBV6-3 and TRBJ2-1; 7 bases match TRBD1. Germline assignment: CDR1 MNHEY and CDR2 SVGEGT. The CDR3 loop spans 13 amino acids. V shed 6 bases and J 5 bases; nucleotides not matched to a gene: 4. The CDR3 protein is CASRPDRNNEQFF. CDR3 in DNA: TGTGCCAGCAGACCGGACAGGAACAATGAGCAGTTCTTC.

The chain is built from TRBV4-3 and TRBJ2-3, with TRBD1 identical over 9 bases. This CDR3 spans 13 amino acids. With V trimmed by 5 bases and J by 4 bases, 1 base remained unmatched. Per the germline V gene, CDR1 is LGHNA and CDR2 is YSLEER. This chain's CDR3 is CASSTGGPDTQYF. The CDR3 coding sequence is TGCGCCAGCAGCACAGGGGGCCCAGATACGCAGTATTTT.

This clonotype has only a few counts. The genes are TRBV20-1 and TRBJ2-7, with TRBD1 as a possible D gene (6 bases). CDR1 and CDR2 (germline): DFQATT, SNEGSKA (reference sequence). This CDR3 contains 14 residues. V lost 0 bases and J 3 bases, leaving 12 bases between the germline ends. CDR3 protein: CSARDGQGSYEQYF. The CDR3 DNA reads TGCAGTGCTAGAGATGGTCAGGGGAGCTACGAGCAGTACTTC.

The sample holds a few counts of this clonotype. The chain combines TRBV29-1 with TRBJ2-4; D might be TRBD1 (5 bases). The germline V gene encodes CDR1 SQVTM and CDR2 ANQGSEA. With 0 bases removed from V and 0 bases from J, the gap between germline ends came to 9 bases. The CDR3 extends over 15 amino acids. CDR3 protein: CSVEDRQGAKNIQYF. CDR3 bases: TGCAGCGTTGAAGATCGGCAGGGAGCCAAAAACATTCAGTACTTC. The full variable domain, rest sourced from reference TRBV29-1 and TRBJ2-4, is SAVISQKPSRDICQRGTSLTIQCQVDSQVTMMFWYRQQPGQSLTLIATANQGSEATYESGFVIDKFPISRPNLTFSTLTVSNMSPEDSSIYLCSVEDRQGAKNIQYFGAGTRLSVL.

V usage is TRBV28 and J usage is TRBJ1-6; TRBD1 aligns across 7 bases. The ends lost 5 bases at V and 7 bases at J; junction bases unmatched: 8. Germline V lookup: CDR1 MDHEN, CDR2 SYDVKM. The CDR3 loop spans 15 amino acids. The CDR3, as DNA: TGTGCCAGCAGTAACCAAAGGGGGCCCAATTCACCCCTCCACTTT. It yields the protein CASSNQRGPNSPLHF.

The chain has TRBV14 and TRBJ1-2; D gene unclear. Trimming cost V 0 bases and J 8 bases, with 16 bases left between them. CDR1 and CDR2 (germline): SGHDN, FVKESK. There are 15 residues in the CDR3. The CDR3 region is CASSQERNSSIGYTF. DNA of the CDR3: TGTGCCAGCAGCCAAGAGAGGAACAGCTCGATCGGCTACACCTTC.

J is TRBJ1-6 and V is TRBV18; D is undetermined. The CDR3 is 15 residues long. V gave up 0 bases and J gave up 9 bases, with 12 bases separating them. Germline CDR1 and CDR2: KGHSH and LQKENI. The CDR3 DNA follows: TGTGCCAGCTCACCACCGCCTGTGGGCGTTTCACCCCTCCACTTT. This translates into CASSPPPVGVSPLHF.